This passage covers 9 T cell receptor beta chains from one sample sequenced in a study of shared clonotypes between healthy human individuals. The repertoire was sequenced with immunoSEQ multiplex PCR; TCRdb's copy has only in-frame clones and lacks some. The sample includes 2 million to 2.5 million clones, 85% to 95% of them seen just once. Material for sequencing was naive CD4+ T cells from PBMCs. The subset denotes: CD45RA+ positively selected. These receptors were taken from a man aged 18 to 29 in good health. Some clones in this sample may be carry-over from other donors' samples.

This chain joins TRBV19 and TRBJ2-4; either TRBD1 or TRBD2 may fit D (6 bases each). Germline-derived CDR1 and CDR2 are LNHDA and SQIVND (reference sequence). V was trimmed by 2 bases and J by 5 bases, leaving 13 bases between them. The CDR3 spans 15 residues. The CDR3 protein is CASSIRGPTQNIQYF. In nucleotides, the CDR3 is TGTGCCAGTAGTATACGGGGGCCGACTCAAAACATTCAGTACTTC.

The chain combines TRBV14 with TRBJ2-5; 11 bases agree with TRBD2. Germline V CDR1 and CDR2: SGHDN, FVKESK. The CDR3 runs to 16 residues. V shed 3 bases and J 5 bases; nucleotides not matched to a gene: 8. This chain's CDR3 is CASSQLSGRALETQYF. The DNA for the CDR3 is TGTGCCAGCAGCCAGCTTAGCGGGAGGGCCTTGGAGACCCAGTACTTC.

This clone was seen just once. The chain employs TRBV9 and TRBJ2-3; possibly TRBD1 for D (8 bases). Germline values: CDR1 SGDLS, CDR2 YYNGEE. V lost 3 bases and J 1 base, leaving 15 bases between the germline ends. The CDR3 loop spans 16 amino acids. The CDR3 sequence is CASSAGGGSRTDTQYF. CDR3 nucleotides: TGTGCCAGCAGCGCAGGGGGCGGGAGCCGCACAGATACGCAGTATTTT. Full variable domain (missing parts from reference TRBV9 and TRBJ2-3): DSGVTQTPKHLITATGQRVTLRCSPRSGDLSVYWYQQSLDQGLQFLIQYYNGEERAKGNILERFSAQQFPDLHSELNLSSLELGDSALYFCASSAGGGSRTDTQYFGPGTRLTVL.

The chain uses TRBV12-5 and TRBJ1-5; D call uncertain. The germline CDR1 and CDR2 sequences are LGHNT and FRNRAP. V dropped 0 bases and J dropped 0 bases, with 3 bases sitting between them. The length of the CDR3 is 14 residues. This chain's CDR3 is CASGLVSSNQPQHF. CDR3 DNA sequence: TGTGCTAGTGGTTTGGTGAGTAGCAATCAGCCCCAGCATTTT.

The genes are TRBV4-1 and TRBJ2-7; D call uncertain. The CDR3 length is 14 residues. In germline, CDR1 is MGHRA, CDR2 YSYEKL. Trimming removed 5 bases from V and 3 bases from J, with 14 bases in between. The DNA of the CDR3 is TGCGCCAGCAGCTTTCTCGGCACCAACTACGAGCAGTACTTC. Its protein is CASSFLGTNYEQYF.

This sequence joins TRBV5-1 and TRBJ2-7; D perhaps matches TRBD1 (6 bases). Per germline, CDR1 SGHRS and CDR2 YFSETQ. This CDR3 spans 15 amino acids. Trimming took off 3 bases at V and 1 base at J, with 14 bases between the two ends. The CDR3 DNA reads as TGCGCCAGCAGCTACGACAGGCCCTTATCCTACGAGCAGTACTTC. Translated, it gives CASSYDRPLSYEQYF.

The chain links TRBV4-2 to TRBJ1-2; D call uncertain. V lost 2 bases and J lost 6, with 25 bases in between. There are 18 residues in the CDR3. Per the germline V gene, CDR1 is LGHNA and CDR2 is YNFKEQ. The CDR3 DNA reads TGTGCCAGCAGCCAACCCCCCGGCAGGTTTGTCGTGGAGGATGGCTACACCTTC. Its protein product is CASSQPPGRFVVEDGYTF.

This chain connects TRBV5-1 to TRBJ2-6; the D is unclear. Trimming stripped 4 bases from V and 1 base from J, with 9 bases between. The CDR3 extends over 15 amino acids. Germline loops: CDR1 SGHRS, CDR2 YFSETQ. This chain's CDR3 is CASSPRSSGANVLTF. The CDR3 nucleotides read TGCGCCAGCAGCCCCCGGAGTTCTGGGGCCAACGTCCTGACTTTC.

In the case of this clone: The sample contains more than one DNA sequence encoding this CDR3. The gene calls are TRBV9 and TRBJ2-7; either TRBD1 or TRBD2 may supply D (6 bases each). The germline gives CDR1 SGDLS, CDR2 YYNGEE. Trimming took off 0 bases at V and 0 bases at J, with 7 bases between the two ends. The CDR3 runs 14 residues. CDR3 protein: CASSVAGASYEQYF. Written as DNA, the CDR3 is TGTGCCAGCAGCGTAGCGGGGGCCTCCTACGAGCAGTACTTC. Using reference TRBV9 and TRBJ2-7 for the parts outside the CDR3, the full variable domain is DSGVTQTPKHLITATGQRVTLRCSPRSGDLSVYWYQQSLDQGLQFLIQYYNGEERAKGNILERFSAQQFPDLHSELNLSSLELGDSALYFCASSVAGASYEQYFGPGTRLTVT.